The 31 T cell receptor beta chains presented below share a single source sample, sequenced in a study of control samples from healthy donors and cancer patients. Data came from immunoSEQ multiplex PCR; TCRdb stores just in-frame clones and leaves some out. This table has some 150,000 clones, roughly 94% appearing once. The sequencing input was PBMCs. All receptors derive from a man in his sixties with colorectal cancer.

The chain uses TRBV9 and TRBJ1-5; D is unclear. The length of the CDR3 is 15 residues. V was clipped by 0 bases and J by 3 bases, with 10 bases between them. Germline V lookup: CDR1 SGDLS, CDR2 YYNGEE. CDR3 in amino acids: CASSVAGNDNQPQHF. DNA for the CDR3: TGTGCCAGCAGCGTAGCCGGGAACGACAATCAGCCCCAGCATTTT.

The rearrangement uses TRBV19 and TRBJ1-5; D is ambiguous. The CDR3 runs to 15 residues. V gave up 5 bases and J gave up 5 bases, with 16 bases separating them. The germline V gene encodes CDR1 LNHDA and CDR2 SQIVND (reference sequence). The DNA for the CDR3 is TGTGCCAGTAGTGGAGGGCAGGAGATGTATCAGCCCCAGCATTTT. As protein: CASSGGQEMYQPQHF.

The V and J genes are TRBV6-2 or TRBV6-3 and TRBJ1-1, with a possible D match to TRBD1 (5 bases). V shed 0 bases and J shed 4 bases, with 15 bases lying between them. Per germline, CDR1 MNHEY and CDR2 SVGEGT. The CDR3 is 16 residues long. CDR3 protein: CASSYSQGSSRTEAFF. DNA of the CDR3: TGTGCCAGCAGTTACTCCCAGGGTAGTAGTCGCACTGAAGCTTTCTTT.

The CDR3: CASSQGQGITGELFF. The CDR3 nucleotides are TGTGCCAGCAGCCAGGGACAGGGTATTACCGGGGAGCTGTTTTTT. V usage is TRBV11-3 and J usage is TRBJ2-2; 9 bases fit TRBD1. Germline loops: CDR1 SGHNT, CDR2 YENEEA. J gave up 5 bases and V 5 bases, and 6 bases lay outside the gene matches. The CDR3 runs 15 residues.

The chain combines TRBV15 with TRBJ1-1; possible D gene TRBD1, 6 bases. The germline gives CDR1 LNHNV, CDR2 YYDKDF (reference sequence). The CDR3 totals 15 residues. Trimming took 1 base from V and 0 from J, leaving 9 bases between them. The CDR3 DNA sequence: TGTGCCACCAGCAGAGGAGGGGGAGTGAACACTGAAGCTTTCTTT. It encodes CATSRGGGVNTEAFF. Using reference TRBV15 and TRBJ1-1 for the parts outside the CDR3, the full variable domain is DAMVIQNPRYQVTQFGKPVTLSCSQTLNHNVMYWYQQKSSQAPKLLFHYYDKDFNNEADTPDNFQSRRPNTSFCFLDIRSPGLGDTAMYLCATSRGGGVNTEAFFGQGTRLTVV.

The chain couples TRBV5-5 to TRBJ1-6, with 10 bases lining up with TRBD1. J lost 9 bases, V lost 0 bases, and 6 bases had no gene match. Germline CDR1 SGHKS, CDR2 YYEKEE (reference sequence). The CDR3 runs to 16 residues. As DNA, the CDR3 is TGTGCCAGCAGCTTGGCGGGACAGGGGAGGAGTTCACCCCTCCACTTT. Translation: CASSLAGQGRSSPLHF.

V and J are TRBV5-1 and TRBJ2-3, with no clear D. This CDR3 contains 15 residues. V dropped 0 bases and J dropped 1 base, with 9 bases sitting between them. In germline, CDR1 is SGHRS, CDR2 YFSETQ. The CDR3 loop is CASSLDGQRTDTQYF. CDR3 nucleotide sequence: TGCGCCAGCAGCTTGGATGGGCAACGCACAGATACGCAGTATTTT.

This clone was seen more than once but under ten times. The chain uses TRBV7-9 and TRBJ1-3; a possible D gene is TRBD1 (5 bases). This CDR3 spans 13 amino acids. Per the germline V gene, CDR1 is SEHNR and CDR2 is FQNEAQ (reference sequence). Between the trimmed V and J ends, which lost 6 bases and 4 bases, there was a span of 10 bases. CDR3: CASREGAGNTIYF. For the CDR3, the DNA is TGTGCCAGCAGAGAAGGGGCCGGAAACACCATATATTTT.

CDR3 sequence reads: CASMLGGKDQPQHF. DNA for the CDR3: TGTGCCAGCATGTTGGGGGGAAAGGACCAGCCCCAGCATTTT. V usage is TRBV28 and J usage is TRBJ1-5, with TRBD1 as a possible D gene (5 bases). There are 14 residues in the CDR3. The germline V and J ends were trimmed by 7 bases and 7 bases, with 17 bases remaining between them. Germline CDR1 and CDR2: MDHEN and SYDVKM.

This rearrangement joins TRBV12-3 or TRBV12-4 to TRBJ1-1; tentatively, D is TRBD1 (5 bases). The CDR3 is made up of 13 amino acids. V dropped 5 bases and J dropped 3 bases, with 10 bases sitting between them. The CDR3 DNA reads TGTGCCAGCAGTCCGCGGGGGTACACTGAAGCTTTCTTT. Residues: CASSPRGYTEAFF.

The CDR3 coding sequence is TGTGCCAGCAGCGATAGTAACAGGGGCGAGCAGTACTTC. Translating gives CASSDSNRGEQYF. The J gene is TRBJ2-7, the V gene TRBV7-2, with 7 bases lining up with TRBD1. With V trimmed by 5 bases and J by 6 bases, 7 bases remained unmatched. The CDR3 loop spans 13 amino acids. CDR1 SGHTA and CDR2 FQGNSA come from the germline V gene.

The chain is built from TRBV5-1 and TRBJ2-3; TRBD2 is a possible D gene (6 bases). The V end lost 3 bases, the J end lost 0 bases, and 14 bases lay between the germline ends. This CDR3 contains 16 residues. Per the germline V gene, CDR1 is SGHRS and CDR2 is YFSETQ. The CDR3 region has the DNA TGCGCCAGCAGCTCCGGACTACACGGTAGCACAGATACGCAGTATTTT. Its translation: CASSSGLHGSTDTQYF.

This chain uses TRBV28 with TRBJ1-2, with 7 bases aligning to TRBD1. The CDR3 totals 15 residues. V trimming: 5 bases; J trimming: 5 bases; junction bases outside the gene matches: 11. The V gene's germline CDR1 is MDHEN and CDR2 SYDVKM. Written as DNA, the CDR3 is TGTGCCAGCAGTACCGTAGACAGGGTCAGGTATGGCTACACCTTC. This translates into CASSTVDRVRYGYTF.

This rearrangement joins TRBV6-5 to TRBJ1-1, with a tentative D call TRBD1 (5 bases). The CDR3 contains 16 residues. CDR1 and CDR2 (germline): MNHEY, SVGAGI. Between the trimmed V and J ends, which lost 0 bases and 0 bases, there was a span of 11 bases. CDR3 region: CASSYSSRGLNTEAFF. In DNA, the CDR3 is TGTGCCAGCAGTTACTCGTCTAGGGGTTTGAACACTGAAGCTTTCTTT.

The V and J genes are TRBV4-1 and TRBJ1-3, with 7 bases matching TRBD1. The V segment lost 0 bases and the J segment 3 bases; nucleotides outside the gene matches: 8. CDR1 is MGHRA and CDR2 is YSYEKL in the germline V gene. The CDR3 loop spans 17 amino acids. CDR3 nucleotides: TGCGCCAGCAGCCAAGAAAGGAGACAGGGTTATGGAAACACCATATATTTT. This sequence encodes CASSQERRQGYGNTIYF.

This clone was seen just once. CDR3 residues: CASSYSFTENYGYTF. The DNA of the CDR3 is TGTGCCAGCAGTTACAGTTTCACCGAGAACTATGGCTACACCTTC. V is TRBV6-2 or TRBV6-3 and J is TRBJ1-2, with D unclear. V lost 2 bases, J lost 2 bases, and 12 bases lay in between. Germline CDR1 reads MNHEY; CDR2 reads SVGEGT. The length of the CDR3 is 15 residues.

The V and J genes are TRBV4-2 and TRBJ2-3; 7 bases are shared with TRBD1. The junction had 10 bases not matched to a gene; V was cut back by 1 base and J by 0 bases. The CDR3 is made up of 18 amino acids. Germline V gene lookup returns CDR1 LGHNA and CDR2 YNFKEQ. The chain's CDR3 is CASSQVQGQPMSTDTQYF. Written as DNA, the CDR3 is TGTGCCAGCAGCCAAGTTCAGGGACAGCCCATGAGCACAGATACGCAGTATTTT.

As for this clone: One junction end disagrees with the germline gene, perhaps due to a read error. The CDR3 nucleotides read TGTGCCACCAGCAGAGTCGCCTCCGGGACCCCAGACACGCAGTATTTT. This translates into CATSRVASGTPDTQYF. The J gene is TRBJ2-3, the V gene TRBV15, with D perhaps assigned TRBD1 or TRBD2 (5 bases each). This CDR3 has 16 amino acids. The V gene's germline CDR1 is LNHNV and CDR2 YYDKDF (reference sequence).

This chain connects TRBV18 to TRBJ2-7, with TRBD2 matching over 10 bases. Trimming took 4 bases from V and 4 from J; bases not matched to a gene: 4. CDR1 is KGHSH, CDR2 LQKENI, per germline. The CDR3 covers 14 residues. CDR3 residues: CASSLSGGEYEQYF. The CDR3 DNA reads as TGTGCCAGCTCACTCAGCGGGGGGGAATACGAGCAGTACTTC.

This chain uses TRBV28 with TRBJ1-3; D is unresolved. The CDR3 spans 14 residues. Germline assignment: CDR1 MDHEN and CDR2 SYDVKM. V shed 0 bases and J shed 0 bases, with 3 bases lying between them. The CDR3 DNA follows: TGTGCCAGCAGTTTATGGTCCTCTGGAAACACCATATATTTT. Protein sequence: CASSLWSSGNTIYF. Complete variable domain (other parts from reference TRBV28 and TRBJ1-3): DVKVTQSSRYLVKRTGEKVFLECVQDMDHENMFWYRQDPGLGLRLIYFSYDVKMKEKGDIPEGYSVSREKKERFSLILESASTNQTSMYLCASSLWSSGNTIYFGEGSWLTVV.

This clone has just one count. The chain has TRBV2 and TRBJ2-3; 7 nucleotides match TRBD1. This CDR3 is built from 12 residues. The V gene end was trimmed by 8 bases and the J gene end by 4 bases; junction bases not matched to a gene: 3. Germline V gene data show CDR1 as SNHLY and CDR2 as FYNNEI. CDR3 region: CASSTGSDTQYF. The CDR3 DNA is TGTGCCAGCTCGACAGGGTCAGATACGCAGTATTTT.

This clone was observed once. This rearrangement joins TRBV19 to TRBJ1-5; 8 bases agree with TRBD1. Germline loops: CDR1 LNHDA, CDR2 SQIVND (reference sequence). The length of the CDR3 is 16 residues. V gave up 6 bases and J gave up 4 bases; unmatched junction bases: 11. CDR3 sequence (DNA): TGTGCCAGTAGGCCCCCTGAACAGGGGGATAATCAGCCCCAGCATTTT. Translating gives CASRPPEQGDNQPQHF.

This clone was observed once. This chain uses TRBV4-1 with TRBJ1-2, with D perhaps matching TRBD1 (5 bases). In germline, CDR1 is MGHRA, CDR2 YSYEKL. Deletions cut 0 bases from V and 2 bases from J, with 10 bases between. The CDR3 is made up of 15 amino acids. The CDR3 bases are TGCGCCAGCAGCCAAGACGAGACAGTAAACTATGGCTACACCTTC. Its protein is CASSQDETVNYGYTF.

The chain carries TRBV19 and TRBJ2-5; 8 bases fit TRBD1. The CDR3 contains 14 residues. Per germline, CDR1 LNHDA and CDR2 SQIVND (reference sequence). The J segment lost 4 bases and the V segment lost 4 bases, leaving 5 bases of the junction unmatched. CDR3 in amino acids: CASSSRGRIETQYF. The DNA for the CDR3 is TGTGCCAGTAGTAGCAGGGGGCGCATAGAGACCCAGTACTTC.

V gene TRBV19 combines with J gene TRBJ2-5; 12 nucleotides agree with TRBD1. The CDR3 is 15 amino acids. CDR1 LNHDA and CDR2 SQIVND come from the germline V gene (reference sequence). The J segment lost 4 bases and the V segment lost 5 bases, leaving 5 bases of the junction unmatched. CDR3 nucleotides: TGTGCCAGTAGTGAGGGACAGGGGGCAGGAGAGACCCAGTACTTC. Residues: CASSEGQGAGETQYF.

This chain connects TRBV27 to TRBJ1-2, with 9 bases fitting TRBD1. The CDR3 spans 13 residues. CDR1 is MNHEY and CDR2 is SMNVEV in the germline V gene (reference sequence). The ends lost 6 bases at V and 7 bases at J; junction bases unmatched: 6. CDR3 in amino acids: CASSTGTGTGYTF. The CDR3 region has the DNA TGTGCCAGCAGCACCGGGACAGGGACTGGCTACACCTTC.

The chain recombines TRBV5-1 with TRBJ2-3; D is unclear. The germline V gene has CDR1 SGHRS and CDR2 YFSETQ. The CDR3 extends over 14 amino acids. V shed 4 bases and J shed 5 bases, with 14 bases lying between them. CDR3 protein: CASSLKGSLDTQYF. The CDR3 nucleotides are TGCGCCAGCAGCCTCAAAGGATCCTTAGATACGCAGTATTTT.

This chain connects TRBV19 to TRBJ1-1; tentative D call: TRBD1 (6 bases). Germline CDR1 is LNHDA and CDR2 is SQIVND (reference sequence). The CDR3 runs 13 residues. Trimming left V 9 bases short and J 0 bases short, with 11 bases between. The CDR3 DNA follows: TGTGCCAGCCAACAGGGCATGAACACTGAAGCTTTCTTT. Its protein is CASQQGMNTEAFF.

The chain joins TRBV6-5 to TRBJ1-5, with a possible D match to TRBD1 (5 bases). V lost 10 bases and J 6 bases, leaving 16 bases between the germline ends. CDR1 is MNHEY, CDR2 SVGAGI, per germline. This CDR3 is 13 amino acids long. CDR3 in amino acids: CATTRGAGQPQHF. CDR3 in DNA: TGTGCCACCACTCGAGGGGCGGGTCAGCCCCAGCATTTT.

The sample holds one count of this clone. This sequence joins TRBV6-5 and TRBJ1-2; D is undetermined. The CDR3 length is 15 residues. V lost 2 bases and J lost 4, with 14 bases in between. The germline V gene has CDR1 MNHEY and CDR2 SVGAGI. For the CDR3, the DNA is TGTGCCAGCAGTTACAACGCGGACGGCCTCTATGGCTACACCTTC. Amino acid sequence: CASSYNADGLYGYTF.

J is TRBJ1-5 and V is TRBV28, with no clear D. This CDR3 comprises 15 residues. V was shortened by 3 bases and J by 2 bases, with 11 bases between the two germline ends. CDR1 and CDR2 from the germline V gene are MDHEN and SYDVKM. As DNA, the CDR3 is TGTGCCAGCAGTTTGGCGGGCAGCGGCAATCAGCCCCAGCATTTT. Translated: CASSLAGSGNQPQHF.